This TCR beta chain is drawn from a study of blood T cell repertoires in COVID-19. Looking at the study overall: Samples taken during acute and convalescent COVID-19 were collected in the United States, Italy and Spain. Sample material is recorded as cDNA or gDNA derived from T cells, B-cell-depleted T cells, or PBMCs.

The CDR3 is 19 amino acids. Germline CDR1 SGHVS, CDR2 FNYEAQ. V lost 1 base, J lost 0 bases, and 11 bases stayed unmatched. This clone appeared a single time. In the original analysis: Amplification from reference gene primers served as the basis for estimated nucleated cell counts. Measured with immunoSEQ multiplex PCR; TCRdb has only the in-frame clones, and not every one. For V, J and clone size, that table is used; D and trimming come from the DNA. Of tens of thousands of clones in the sample, around 93% are singletons; the top ten hold around 2.5%. The origin of this receptor is a human donor with active COVID-19. The donor label of this sample is uncertain. The chain uses TRBV7-6 and TRBJ2-1, with TRBD1 matching 8 bases. The source material was peripheral blood. The CDR3 DNA reads TGTGCCAGCAGCTTAGTCAGGGGGCGCGGCAGTAGCTCCTACAATGAGCAGTTCTTC. This sequence encodes CASSLVRGRGSSSYNEQFF.